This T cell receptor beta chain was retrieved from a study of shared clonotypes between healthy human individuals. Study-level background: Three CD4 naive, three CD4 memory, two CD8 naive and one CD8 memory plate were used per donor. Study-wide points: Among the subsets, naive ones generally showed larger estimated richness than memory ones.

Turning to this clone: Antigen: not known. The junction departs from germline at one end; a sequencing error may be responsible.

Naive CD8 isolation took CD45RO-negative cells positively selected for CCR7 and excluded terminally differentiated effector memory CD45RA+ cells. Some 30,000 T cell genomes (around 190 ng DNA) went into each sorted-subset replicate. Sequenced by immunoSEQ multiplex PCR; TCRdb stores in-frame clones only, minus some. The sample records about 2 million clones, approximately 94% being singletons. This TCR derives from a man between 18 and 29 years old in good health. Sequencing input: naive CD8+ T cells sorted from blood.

This CDR3 reads CASSPLSSYNEQFF. The CDR3 coding sequence is TGTGCTAGCAGCCCCCTGAGCTCCTACAATGAGCAGTTCTTC. This chain joins TRBV7-7 and TRBJ2-1; D unresolved. Germline CDR1 reads SSHAT; CDR2 reads FNYEAQ (reference sequence). The CDR3 spans 14 residues.